This TCR beta chain was captured in a study of blood T cell repertoires in COVID-19. Study as a whole: There were acute and convalescent COVID-19 samples, and they came from the United States, Italy and Spain. From T cells, B-cell-depleted T cells, or PBMCs came the material, which was cDNA or gDNA.

Assay: immunoSEQ multiplex PCR; the TCRdb copy retains only in-frame clones and omits some. Among around 150,000 clones listed, 85% were seen once. Germline CDR1 reads SGHRS; CDR2 reads YFSETQ. V lost 6 bases, J lost 7 bases, and 9 bases stayed unmatched. The CDR3 totals 14 residues. The rearrangement joins TRBV5-1 to TRBJ2-5; 10 bases map to TRBD1. This clonotype originated in a human donor with acute or convalescent COVID-19. The donor label of this sample is uncertain. The sample was peripheral blood. CDR3 nucleotide sequence: TGCGCCAGCACGTCCGGGACAGGGGTTGGGACCCAGTACTTC. It translates to CASTSGTGVGTQYF.